The text below deals with one T cell receptor beta chain. Its antigen is still unknown. Germline V lookup: CDR1 DFQATT, CDR2 SNEGSKA (reference sequence). V lost 3 bases and J lost 0, with 12 bases in between. The CDR3 length is 15 residues. RNA transcripts were the template for amplifying TCR beta CDR3 regions. The primer set for the first-round RT-PCR of the TCR CDR3 was HTBI. TCRdb re-derived calls from the multiplex PCR reads in MiXCR, one entry per CDR3 protein. The table has hundreds of thousands of distinct CDR3 sequences, about 45% seen once. This entry is derived from a study of T cells in Graves' hyperthyroidism and ophthalmopathy. Not enrolled were patients with uncontrolled infection, other autoimmune disease, pregnancy or lactation. Study-level results: The model's output predicted ophthalmopathy at a median of about 6.5 months prior to onset. Blood shared most expanded thyroid clonotypes above 0.001. Ophthalmopathy and stable hyperthyroidism were separated by a 13 V-J model.

The sequenced sample consisted of peripheral blood or thyroid tissue (not recorded which). This clonotype originated in an adult man with Graves' disease, either hyperthyroidism or ophthalmopathy (not recorded which). The V gene is TRBV20-1, the J gene TRBJ1-5; D gene ambiguous. Here the CDR3 DNA reads TGCAGTGCTAGCAGACCCGTTATTAGCAATCAGCCCCAGCATTTT. Translated: CSASRPVISNQPQHF.